The 31 T cell receptor beta chains listed next were all sequenced from one sample in a study of shared clonotypes between healthy human individuals. TCRdb's table, derived via immunoSEQ multiplex PCR, lists solely in-frame clones and lacks some. The table lists a few hundred thousand clones, more than 60% of them singletons. Sequenced input: memory CD4+ T cells sorted from blood. Subset reported: CD45RA-negative fraction. The receptors derive from a man aged 30 to 45 in good health.

As regards this clone: At one of its ends the junction is not consistent with the germline gene, which may arise from a read error. V is TRBV5-1 and J is TRBJ2-5, with D maybe TRBD2 (6 bases). With the DNA end fitting TRBJ2-7 better, the J assignment may be wrong. The CDR3 contains 15 residues. Germline CDR1 is SGHRS and CDR2 is YFSETQ. The CDR3 coding sequence is TGCGCCAGCAGTTTGGGGTGGGAGGCAACCTACGAGCAGTACTTC. It encodes CASSLGWEATYEQYF.

The V gene is TRBV7-9, the J gene TRBJ2-6, with 9 bases identical to TRBD1. V lost 5 bases and J lost 0; bases outside the gene matches: 8. The germline CDR1 and CDR2 sequences are SEHNR and FQNEAQ (reference sequence). This CDR3 spans 18 amino acids. CDR3 nucleotides: TGTGCCAGCAGCATACTACCGGGACAGGGCTCTGGGGCCAACGTCCTGACTTTC. It is translated as CASSILPGQGSGANVLTF.

In this sample, this clone turned up a few times. The chain carries TRBV28 and TRBJ1-3, with D tentatively TRBD1 (6 bases). Trimming shortened V by 4 bases and J by 0 bases, and 13 bases separated the two germline ends. This CDR3 contains 16 residues. CDR1 is MDHEN, CDR2 SYDVKM, per germline. Here the CDR3 reads CASSSQDRYSGNTIYF. In DNA form, the CDR3 reads TGTGCCAGCAGTTCCCAGGACAGATACTCTGGAAACACCATATATTTT.

This clone appeared once. This chain uses TRBV11-2 with TRBJ1-2, with TRBD1 identical over 7 bases. Per germline, CDR1 SGHAT and CDR2 FQNNGV. With 1 base clipped from V and 3 bases from J, the junction kept 5 bases outside the gene matches. The CDR3 spans 15 residues. The CDR3: CASSLGQGFDYGYTF. The CDR3 coding sequence is TGTGCCAGCAGCTTAGGACAGGGTTTTGACTATGGCTACACCTTC.

This chain uses TRBV2 with TRBJ2-7, with 7 positions matching TRBD2. After removal of 6 bases from V and 6 bases from J, the junction contained 14 bases not matched to a gene. The CDR3 has 15 amino acids. CDR1 and CDR2 from the germline V gene are SNHLY and FYNNEI. CDR3 nucleotides: TGTGCCAGCAGCCAAGTCCAAATGGGAGGGCCCGAGCAGTACTTC. Its translation is CASSQVQMGGPEQYF.

This clone has just a few counts. This sequence joins TRBV11-2 and TRBJ2-2, with 8 bases lining up with TRBD1. The V segment lost 6 bases and the J segment 6 bases; nucleotides outside the gene matches: 15. This CDR3 contains 17 residues. In germline, CDR1 is SGHAT, CDR2 FQNNGV. As DNA, the CDR3 is TGTGCCAGCAGTTTTACGAGGGGACAGGCACCCCCCGGGGAGCTGTTTTTT. It codes for CASSFTRGQAPPGELFF.

The chain couples TRBV5-6 to TRBJ1-5; D gene ambiguous. Looked up from germline, CDR1 is SGHDT and CDR2 is YYEEEE. CDR3 length equals 14 residues. V was trimmed by 0 bases and J by 4 bases, leaving 8 bases between them. DNA of the CDR3: TGTGCCAGCAGCTTGGGTTCGAATAATCAGCCCCAGCATTTT. Translated: CASSLGSNNQPQHF.

The chain uses TRBV11-1 and TRBJ2-5, with TRBD1 matching over 7 bases. Per the germline V gene, CDR1 is SGHAT and CDR2 is FQDESV (reference sequence). The CDR3 runs to 14 residues. Losses at the gene ends were 1 base for V and 5 bases for J; bases not matched to a gene: 4. This chain's CDR3 is CASSLGQGRETQYF. The CDR3 DNA sequence: TGTGCCAGCAGCTTAGGACAGGGACGGGAGACCCAGTACTTC.

This rearrangement joins TRBV2 to TRBJ2-1; 10 positions agree with TRBD2. Germline assignment: CDR1 SNHLY and CDR2 FYNNEI. The ends lost 6 bases at V and 9 bases at J; junction bases unmatched: 14. This CDR3 contains 16 residues. In DNA, the CDR3 is TGTGCCAGCAGGAGCGGGACTAGCGCCGGTTTAGGTGAGCAGTTCTTC. It yields the protein CASRSGTSAGLGEQFF.

This clone was recorded only once. V gene TRBV7-8 combines with J gene TRBJ2-7, with TRBD2 identical over 7 bases. Germline V gene data show CDR1 as SGHVS and CDR2 as FQNEAQ. V shed 1 base, J shed 0 bases, and the junction held 6 bases outside the gene matches. The CDR3 has 16 amino acids. CDR3 DNA sequence: TGTGCCAGCAGCTTAGAATCCACTAGCGCCTCCTACGAGCAGTACTTC. Its protein is CASSLESTSASYEQYF.

V and J are TRBV5-6 and TRBJ1-2; the match to TRBD1 covers 10 bases. The length of the CDR3 is 18 residues. Germline V CDR1 and CDR2: SGHDT, YYEEEE. V lost 4 bases, J lost 6 bases, and 18 bases stayed unmatched. CDR3 DNA sequence: TGTGCCAGCAGCCCACTATACCCGACAGGGGGCTTTTTGGATGGCTACACCTTC. It translates to CASSPLYPTGGFLDGYTF.

The rearrangement joins TRBV7-9 to TRBJ1-2; 8 nucleotides agree with TRBD1. In germline, CDR1 is SEHNR, CDR2 FQNEAQ (reference sequence). V trimming: 1 base; J trimming: 2 bases; junction bases outside the gene matches: 3. The CDR3 totals 15 residues. The DNA for the CDR3 is TGTGCCAGCAGCTTAGGGGACAGGCTGAACTATGGCTACACCTTC. This translates into CASSLGDRLNYGYTF.

This clone has ten or more counts. The CDR3 sequence is CASSFAGGTEAFF. CDR3 DNA: TGTGCCAGCAGCTTCGCAGGGGGCACTGAAGCTTTCTTT. The rearrangement uses TRBV7-9 and TRBJ1-1; TRBD1 aligns across 7 bases. Germline V gives CDR1 SEHNR, CDR2 FQNEAQ (reference sequence). The V and J ends lost 3 bases and 4 bases, in that order; junction bases with no gene match: 2. The CDR3 runs to 13 residues. Looking up the rest from reference TRBV7-9 and TRBJ1-1 gives the full variable domain: DTGVSQNPRHKITKRGQNVTFRCDPISEHNRLYWYRQTLGQGPEFLTYFQNEAQLEKSRLLSDRFSAERPKGSFSTLEIQRTEQGDSAMYLCASSFAGGTEAFFGQGTRLTVV.

J is TRBJ2-5 and V is TRBV5-1; D not resolved. V was pared by 4 bases and J by 0 bases, with 4 bases between. CDR1 and CDR2 from the germline V gene are SGHRS and YFSETQ. The CDR3 totals 12 residues. The CDR3 DNA reads TGCGCCAGCAGCCGACACCAAGAGACCCAGTACTTC. Translated: CASSRHQETQYF.

This clone appeared a few times. This sequence joins TRBV5-4 and TRBJ2-7; no reliable D call. The germline V gene encodes CDR1 SGHNT and CDR2 YYREEE (reference sequence). This CDR3 region has 14 residues. Trimming took 8 bases from V and 9 from J, leaving 24 bases between them. The CDR3 protein is CARRVADTYVGQYF. In DNA form, the CDR3 reads TGTGCCAGACGGGTAGCCGATACCTACGTTGGGCAGTACTTC.

Points on this clone: The DNA is left out, because the CDR3 cannot be placed on it with certainty; the CDR3 is given as TCRdb lists it. V is TRBV6-1 and J is TRBJ2-7; TRBD1 was called by the table and not checked on the DNA. The CDR3 has 13 residues if both end residues are counted. Germline CDR1 reads MNHNS; CDR2 reads SASEGT. The CDR3 spells CASSEWGTGSFYF.

V gene TRBV11-2 combines with J gene TRBJ2-1, with D possibly being TRBD2 (6 bases). Germline V lookup: CDR1 SGHAT, CDR2 FQNNGV. This CDR3 is 13 amino acids long. Trimming shortened V by 0 bases and J by 10 bases, and 10 bases separated the two germline ends. CDR3 residues: CASSLDWRVEQFF. CDR3 coding DNA: TGTGCCAGCAGCTTAGATTGGAGGGTCGAGCAGTTCTTC.

The V and J genes are TRBV28 and TRBJ2-7; TRBD1 is a possible D gene (5 bases). Germline CDR1 reads MDHEN; CDR2 reads SYDVKM. The CDR3 is made up of 13 amino acids. V was trimmed by 4 bases and J by 2 bases, leaving 9 bases between them. The CDR3 DNA reads as TGTGCCAGCAGTTGGGGCACTGCCTACGAGCAGTACTTC. It yields the protein CASSWGTAYEQYF. The full variable domain, with the rest looked up from reference TRBV28 and TRBJ2-7, is DVKVTQSSRYLVKRTGEKVFLECVQDMDHENMFWYRQDPGLGLRLIYFSYDVKMKEKGDIPEGYSVSREKKERFSLILESASTNQTSMYLCASSWGTAYEQYFGPGTRLTVT.

This clone appeared a few times. CDR3 nucleotide sequence: TGTGCCAGCAGCTTAAACTCCTACGAGCAGTACTTC. Its translation is CASSLNSYEQYF. V is TRBV11-2 and J is TRBJ2-7; D is unclear. This CDR3 is built from 12 residues. V lost 2 bases, J lost 0 bases, and 2 bases lay in between. Germline V gene data show CDR1 as SGHAT and CDR2 as FQNNGV.

The J gene is TRBJ2-5, the V gene TRBV11-2; 8 bases agree with TRBD1. The ends lost 3 bases at V and 11 bases at J; junction bases unmatched: 8. Per the germline V gene, CDR1 is SGHAT and CDR2 is FQNNGV. The CDR3 sequence is 13 residues long. CDR3: CASSFGQGIKQYF. The CDR3 DNA sequence: TGTGCCAGCAGCTTCGGACAGGGTATCAAGCAGTACTTC.

Only a few counts were recorded for this clone. The chain couples TRBV18 to TRBJ2-5; 7 nucleotides match TRBD1. V dropped 0 bases and J dropped 2; count of bases not matched to a gene: 6. Per the germline V gene, CDR1 is KGHSH and CDR2 is LQKENI. The CDR3 runs to 16 residues. The CDR3 nucleotides are TGTGCCAGCTCACCACCGGCAACAGGGGATCAAGAGACCCAGTACTTC. Protein product: CASSPPATGDQETQYF.

V and J are TRBV4-1 and TRBJ2-4, with 10 bases fitting TRBD2. Trimming cost V 6 bases and J 5 bases; bases outside gene matches: 10. Germline V gene data show CDR1 as MGHRA and CDR2 as YSYEKL. The CDR3 sequence is 16 residues long. The CDR3 sequence: CASRLESGRAENIQYF. DNA for the CDR3: TGCGCCAGCAGGCTCGAGAGCGGGAGGGCCGAAAACATTCAGTACTTC.

The rearrangement joins TRBV6-6 to TRBJ2-1; D is unclear. The CDR3 has 12 amino acids. The V and J ends lost 8 bases and 8 bases respectively, with 13 bases between them. Germline V CDR1 and CDR2: MNHNY, SVGAGI (reference sequence). The CDR3, as DNA: TGTGCCAGCTCAAGGGTGTTGGATGAGCAGTTCTTC. It yields the protein CASSRVLDEQFF.

The chain is built from TRBV30 and TRBJ1-4; D ambiguous. The germline V gene encodes CDR1 GTSNPN and CDR2 SVGIG (reference sequence). The CDR3 spans 11 residues. The V end was cut by 2 bases, the J end by 7 bases, with 5 bases between. Here the CDR3 DNA reads TGTGCCTGGAGTTTGGGTGAAAAACTGTTTTTT. It yields the protein CAWSLGEKLFF.

The gene calls are TRBV11-2 and TRBJ2-2, with TRBD1 matching 7 bases. With V trimmed by 6 bases and J by 7 bases, 11 bases remained unmatched. The CDR3 has 15 amino acids. CDR1 and CDR2 (germline): SGHAT, FQNNGV. CDR3 nucleotides: TGTGCCAGCAGTTCCCGGACAGGCTTCGGCGGGGAGCTGTTTTTT. Protein: CASSSRTGFGGELFF.

The rearrangement links TRBV27 to TRBJ1-2; D call uncertain. CDR1 MNHEY and CDR2 SMNVEV come from the germline V gene (reference sequence). V shed 8 bases and J shed 6 bases, with 19 bases lying between them. CDR3 length: 14 residues. The CDR3 loop reads CASRRVSLSDGYTF. In DNA form, the CDR3 reads TGTGCCAGCCGGAGGGTTAGCCTTTCTGATGGCTACACCTTC.

As concerns this clone: The sample carries other DNA sequences with the same CDR3. The chain links TRBV5-4 to TRBJ2-7, with TRBD1 matching over 8 bases. The trim removed 4 bases at V and 3 bases at J, leaving 6 bases unmatched. CDR3 length: 14 amino acids. Germline values: CDR1 SGHNT, CDR2 YYREEE (reference sequence). The CDR3 loop reads CASSPGQGRYEQYF. CDR3 in DNA: TGTGCCAGCAGCCCAGGACAGGGACGCTACGAGCAGTACTTC.

The rearrangement joins TRBV11-2 to TRBJ2-2, with D hard to call. The CDR3 consists of 13 residues. The germline gives CDR1 SGHAT, CDR2 FQNNGV. Trimming cost V 2 bases and J 3 bases, with 4 bases left between them. As DNA, the CDR3 is TGTGCCAGCAGCTTACTAGACACCGGGGAGCTGTTTTTT. This sequence encodes CASSLLDTGELFF.

The chain combines TRBV6-5 with TRBJ2-3, with a possible D match to TRBD2 (6 bases). Between the trimmed V and J ends, which lost 4 bases and 3 bases, there was a span of 14 bases. CDR1 and CDR2 from the germline V gene are MNHEY and SVGAGI. This CDR3 has 15 residues. CDR3 nucleotide sequence: TGTGCCAGCAGTTCTATCGGAGGGAAAACAGATACGCAGTATTTT. Protein product: CASSSIGGKTDTQYF.

The chain couples TRBV7-3 to TRBJ2-2, with D possibly TRBD1 on 6 matching bases. This CDR3 has 16 residues. From germline, CDR1 is SGHTA and CDR2 FQGTGA. V was shortened by 5 bases and J by 2 bases, with 15 bases between the two germline ends. For the CDR3, the DNA is TGTGCCAGCAGCCGCACAGGGCAGTTAAACACCGGGGAGCTGTTTTTT. Protein product: CASSRTGQLNTGELFF.

The CDR3: CASRPGRALWEQYF. In DNA, the CDR3 is TGTGCCAGCAGGCCGGGACGAGCCCTTTGGGAGCAGTACTTC. The chain has TRBV28 and TRBJ2-7; TRBD1 or TRBD2 may be the D gene (5 bases each). In germline, CDR1 is MDHEN, CDR2 SYDVKM. This CDR3 region has 14 residues. V lost 6 bases and J 7 bases, leaving 19 bases between the germline ends.